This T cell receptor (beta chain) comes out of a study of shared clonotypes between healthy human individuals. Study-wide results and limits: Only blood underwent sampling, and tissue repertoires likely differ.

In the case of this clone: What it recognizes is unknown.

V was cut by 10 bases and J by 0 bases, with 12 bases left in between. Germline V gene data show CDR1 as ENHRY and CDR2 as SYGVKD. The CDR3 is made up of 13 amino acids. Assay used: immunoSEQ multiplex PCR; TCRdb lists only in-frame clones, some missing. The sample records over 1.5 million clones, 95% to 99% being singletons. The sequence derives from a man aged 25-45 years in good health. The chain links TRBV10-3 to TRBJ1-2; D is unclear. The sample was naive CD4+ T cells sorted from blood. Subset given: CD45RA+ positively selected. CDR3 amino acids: CATAQETNYGYTF. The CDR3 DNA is TGTGCCACGGCTCAGGAGACTAACTATGGCTACACCTTC.